The rows below give T cell receptor beta chains drawn from one sample of a study of vaccination and CD4 T cells after COVID-19. These receptors are not linked to any known antigen. Using its own MiXCR run on the PCR reads, TCRdb lists one record per CDR3 protein. The sample consists of about 18,000 distinct CDR3 sequences, 70% of them appearing once. The specimen sequenced was CD4+ T cells from blood, cultured in vitro. The receptors shown here come from a human donor who had recovered from COVID-19. CDR3s include the opening cysteine and the closing phenylalanine or tryptophan.

CDR3 protein: CASSPRRYYEQYF
V gene: TRBV7-2

CDR3 protein: CASSLVNEQFF
V gene: TRBV7-2

CDR3 protein: CASSPLAIANSPLHF
V gene: TRBV2

CDR3 protein: CASMRTGVSGQPQHF
V gene: TRBV19

CDR3 protein: CASSDAFGGAQGYTF
V gene: TRBV6-1

CDR3 protein: CSASLNSGLRAFF
V gene: TRBV20-1

CDR3 protein: CASSDTWNTEAFF
V gene: TRBV6-4

CDR3 protein: CASSLADWWKSPLHF
V gene: TRBV7-9

CDR3 protein: CASSPSRQNTEAFF
V gene: TRBV18

CDR3 protein: CASTRGGYNSPLHF
V gene: TRBV25-1

CDR3 protein: CASSYGTAYNEQFF
V gene: TRBV6-5

CDR3 protein: CSARVYTEAFF
V gene: TRBV20-1

CDR3 protein: CASSLAGPNEKLFF
V gene: TRBV11-2

CDR3 protein: CASSPQTHLYEQYF
V gene: TRBV7-2

CDR3 protein: CASSFLAGDRTQYF
V gene: TRBV6-1

CDR3 protein: CASSLGGGVGQPQHF
V gene: TRBV7-6

CDR3 protein: CASSSQNTQYF
V gene: TRBV7-2

CDR3 protein: CASSEAGNVGTEAFF
V gene: TRBV6-1

CDR3 protein: CASSYGVSNQPQHF
V gene: TRBV6-2/TRBV6-3

CDR3 protein: CTASRREEAFF
V gene: TRBV20-1

CDR3 protein: CASSLKTSGRTDTQYF
V gene: TRBV7-2

CDR3 protein: CASSFGRDNQPQHF
V gene: TRBV7-9

CDR3 protein: CSAIPRDSFREQYF
V gene: TRBV20-1

CDR3 protein: CASSDYKRESSAWGQETQYF
V gene: TRBV25-1

CDR3 protein: CSVFLAPFSTDTQYF
V gene: TRBV20-1

CDR3 protein: CASSKGGSLTNEQFF
V gene: TRBV2

CDR3 protein: CASSPAGTKWGYTF
V gene: TRBV28

CDR3 protein: CATTGGLAGWPQHF
V gene: TRBV6-1

CDR3 protein: CASSDSPTSGPYEQYF
V gene: TRBV6-4

CDR3 protein: CASSRQGARTRSYEQYF
V gene: TRBV6-1

CDR3 protein: CASSLSSGSTDTQYF
V gene: TRBV7-3

CDR3 protein: CASSLGPRIDTEAFF
V gene: TRBV2

CDR3 protein: CATSGGGEAKNIQYF
V gene: TRBV24-1

CDR3 protein: CASRSSAGELFF
V gene: TRBV6-2/TRBV6-3

CDR3 protein: CASSDPQSNEQFF
V gene: TRBV10-1

CDR3 protein: CASSPWDRGMETQYF
V gene: TRBV19

CDR3 protein: CASSIGAGRAFYEQYF
V gene: TRBV19

CDR3 protein: CAWSGVAALSDTQYF
V gene: TRBV30

CDR3 protein: CASSGVTLAKNIQYF
V gene: TRBV7-2

CDR3 protein: CASSLMAGQSSPGSYNEQFF
V gene: TRBV7-2

CDR3 protein: CASSPGQAGSNQPQHF
V gene: TRBV7-8

CDR3 protein: CAWNAEINSPLHF
V gene: TRBV30

CDR3 protein: CASSQVGGAMNTEAFF
V gene: TRBV7-2